A single sample gave rise to the 10 T cell receptor beta chains below, sequenced in a study of beta chain features in type 1 diabetes. Reverse transcription of all isolated RNA meant that expressed TCRB transcripts were sequenced. Some clones are missing from TCRdb's copy, which holds only in-frame ones; the method was immunoSEQ multiplex PCR. The sample yields 300,000 to 450,000 clones, 10% to 15% seen once. Input material: naive CD4+ T cells from blood. The receptors were sampled from a man younger than 30 in good health.

The genes are TRBV9 and TRBJ2-3; D is perhaps TRBD2 (5 bases). The CDR3 length is 14 residues. The germline V and J ends were trimmed by 0 bases and 5 bases, with 10 bases remaining between them. Germline CDR1 reads SGDLS; CDR2 reads YYNGEE. DNA of the CDR3: TGTGCCAGCAGCGTAGACGGGGTAGGAGATACGCAGTATTTT. Protein product: CASSVDGVGDTQYF.

This chain joins TRBV18 and TRBJ2-7; 7 nucleotides match TRBD1. The CDR3 has 13 amino acids. J lost 2 bases, V lost 5 bases, and 3 bases had no gene match. The germline CDR1 and CDR2 sequences are KGHSH and LQKENI. For the CDR3, the DNA is TGTGCCAGCTCAGGGACAGTCCCCTACGAGCAGTACTTC. Its protein is CASSGTVPYEQYF.

The V call is TRBV5-1, the J call TRBJ2-3; D might be TRBD2 (6 bases). The V end lost 3 bases, the J end lost 0 bases, and 11 bases lay between the germline ends. The CDR3 contains 15 residues. The germline V gene encodes CDR1 SGHRS and CDR2 YFSETQ. This CDR3 reads CASSWDSLSTDTQYF. The CDR3 DNA reads TGCGCCAGCAGCTGGGACTCCTTGAGCACAGATACGCAGTATTTT.

Only a few counts were recorded for this clone. The J gene is TRBJ1-5, the V gene TRBV27; TRBD1 aligns across 9 bases. With V trimmed by 0 bases and J by 0 bases, 9 bases remained unmatched. The CDR3 runs 19 residues. Germline V gene sequence: CDR1 MNHEY, CDR2 SMNVEV (reference sequence). This CDR3 is CASSLSGTGYVYSNQPQHF. CDR3 nucleotide sequence: TGTGCCAGCAGTTTATCGGGGACAGGGTACGTTTATAGCAATCAGCCCCAGCATTTT.

This clone has a handful of counts. This sequence joins TRBV9 and TRBJ1-2, with 8 bases matching TRBD1. Germline CDR1 reads SGDLS; CDR2 reads YYNGEE. The CDR3 is 14 residues long. The junction had 8 bases not matched to a gene; V was cut back by 3 bases and J by 7 bases. CDR3 region: CASSADGTGSGYTF. The CDR3 region has the DNA TGTGCCAGCAGCGCAGACGGGACAGGTAGTGGCTACACCTTC.

The sample holds a few counts of this clone. The CDR3 is CASSQGGIYGYTF. The CDR3, as DNA: TGTGCCAGCAGTCAAGGGGGCATATATGGCTACACCTTC. V is TRBV28 and J is TRBJ1-2; 7 bases match TRBD1. This CDR3 is 13 amino acids long. CDR1 and CDR2 from the germline V gene are MDHEN and SYDVKM. The V and J ends lost 5 bases and 5 bases, in that order; junction bases with no gene match: 5.

This clone was detected a few times. Written as DNA, the CDR3 is TGCGCCAGCAGCTCAGCGGGAGGGAGCACAGATACGCAGTATTTT. Encoded protein: CASSSAGGSTDTQYF. The gene calls are TRBV5-1 and TRBJ2-3; 10 nucleotides line up with TRBD2. Looked up from germline, CDR1 is SGHRS and CDR2 is YFSETQ. Trimming at V came to 3 bases and at J to 0 bases, leaving 1 base not matched to a gene. CDR3 size: 15 residues. The full variable domain, with the rest looked up from reference TRBV5-1 and TRBJ2-3, is KAGVTQTPRYLIKTRGQQVTLSCSPISGHRSVSWYQQTPGQGLQFLFEYFSETQRNKGNFPGRFSGRQFSNSRSEMNVSTLELGDSALYLCASSSAGGSTDTQYFGPGTRLTVL.

This chain connects TRBV19 to TRBJ1-6; 8 bases align to TRBD1. Germline V gives CDR1 LNHDA, CDR2 SQIVND (reference sequence). The CDR3 contains 15 residues. The trim removed 4 bases at V and 8 bases at J, leaving 7 bases unmatched. In DNA form, the CDR3 reads TGTGCCAGTAGTACCCCCGGGACAGGACATTCACCCCTCCACTTT. Its protein product is CASSTPGTGHSPLHF.

This clone was observed a handful of times. V is TRBV2 and J is TRBJ2-1, with TRBD2 as a possible D gene (6 bases). The V end was cut by 7 bases, the J end by 0 bases, with 10 bases between. Germline lookup yields CDR1 SNHLY and CDR2 FYNNEI. The CDR3 extends over 14 amino acids. CDR3 DNA: TGTGCCAGCAAAGTCGGGAGCTCCTACAATGAGCAGTTCTTC. Its translation: CASKVGSSYNEQFF.

In regard to this clone: The sample contains more than one DNA sequence encoding this CDR3. This CDR3 reads CAWTPGGNQPQHF. The CDR3, as DNA: TGTGCCTGGACCCCGGGAGGAAATCAGCCCCAGCATTTT. The rearrangement uses TRBV30 and TRBJ1-5; no definite D call. The V end lost 4 bases, the J end lost 4 bases, and 11 bases lay between the germline ends. The CDR3 has 13 residues. The V gene's germline CDR1 is GTSNPN and CDR2 SVGIG (reference sequence). Full variable domain (remainder filled in from reference TRBV30 and TRBJ1-5): SQTIHQWPATLVQPVGSPLSLECTVEGTSNPNLYWYRQAAGRGLQLLFYSVGIGQISSEVPQNLSASRPQDRQFILSSKKLLLSDSGFYLCAWTPGGNQPQHFGDGTRLSIL.